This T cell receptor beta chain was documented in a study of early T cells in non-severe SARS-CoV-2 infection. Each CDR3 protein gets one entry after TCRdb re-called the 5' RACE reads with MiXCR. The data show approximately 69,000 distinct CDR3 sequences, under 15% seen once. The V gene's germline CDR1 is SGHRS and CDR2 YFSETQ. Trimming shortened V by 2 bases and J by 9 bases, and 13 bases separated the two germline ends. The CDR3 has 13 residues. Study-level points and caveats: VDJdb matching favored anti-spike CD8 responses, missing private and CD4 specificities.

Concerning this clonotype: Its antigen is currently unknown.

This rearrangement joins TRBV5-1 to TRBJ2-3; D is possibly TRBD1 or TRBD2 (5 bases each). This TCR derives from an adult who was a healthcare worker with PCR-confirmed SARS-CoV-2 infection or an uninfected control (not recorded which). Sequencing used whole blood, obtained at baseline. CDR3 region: CASSLSGRDTQYF. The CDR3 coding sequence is TGCGCCAGCAGCTTATCGGGGCGCGACACGCAGTATTTT.